This TCR beta chain was observed in a study of T cell changes during pregnancy in multiple sclerosis. Germline V lookup: CDR1 LNHDA, CDR2 SQIVND (reference sequence). Trimming took 10 bases from V and 0 from J, leaving 9 bases between them. The CDR3 runs to 13 residues. Assay: immunoSEQ multiplex PCR; the TCRdb copy retains only in-frame clones and omits some. This table has tens of thousands of clones, around 93% appearing once. The sequence was collected from a female donor with multiple sclerosis, enrolled in a pregnancy study. The chain recombines TRBV19 with TRBJ2-2; D might be TRBD1 (7 bases). The source material was peripheral blood, sampled in the second trimester of pregnancy. CDR3 nucleotides: TGTGCCACAGGGGGGACGAACACCGGGGAGCTGTTTTTT. It is translated as CATGGTNTGELFF.